This paragraph covers one TCR beta chain sequence. What it binds is not known. The time point was: week 47, end of study. A 20-mer mutant IDH1 peptide at 300 ug was injected subcutaneously with topical imiquimod. The patients received vaccinations eight times, in weeks 1, 3, 5, 7, 11, 15, 19 and 23. This entry belongs to a study of a mutant IDH1 vaccine in newly diagnosed glioma. The overall study: Initiation of the vaccine course occurred 4-6 weeks after radiotherapy alone, or alongside temozolomide cycles. Therapy received beforehand was radiotherapy, temozolomide, or both, with most patients given both.

The study, taken as a whole, reports: It was about 95% of patients that developed vaccine-induced immune responses.

Clones were read by immunoSEQ multiplex PCR, and TCRdb kept only the in-frame ones, dropping some. The table shows 25,000 to 35,000 clones, with approximately 83% occurring only once. This CDR3 region has 15 residues. The germline V and J ends were trimmed by 1 base and 3 bases, with 9 bases remaining between them. From germline, CDR1 is LNHDA and CDR2 SQIVND (reference sequence). The V and J genes are TRBV19 and TRBJ2-2; possibly TRBD1 for D (5 bases). This TCR was sampled from a man under 40 with glioma. Here the sequenced sample was PBMCs, taken from a glioma patient whose treatment included an IDH1 peptide vaccine. The CDR3 DNA sequence: TGTGCCAGTAGTATAGGGGGCAGTCACACCGGGGAGCTGTTTTTT. Amino acids: CASSIGGSHTGELFF.